This entry lists 12 T cell receptor beta chains sequenced from one sample in a study of blood T cell repertoires in COVID-19. Clones were read by immunoSEQ multiplex PCR, and TCRdb kept only the in-frame ones, dropping some. The repertoire holds about 230,000 clones, with less than 85% as singletons. Specimen: peripheral blood. These receptors all stem from a woman in her 70s with active or convalescent COVID-19.

V is TRBV2 and J is TRBJ2-3, with unresolved D. Trimming pared 7 bases from V and 1 base from J, leaving 9 bases between. The CDR3 is made up of 13 amino acids. The germline V gene encodes CDR1 SNHLY and CDR2 FYNNEI. CDR3 amino acids: CASNTQGTDTQYF. CDR3 in DNA: TGTGCCAGCAACACGCAGGGCACAGATACGCAGTATTTT. The full variable domain, in which reference TRBV2 and TRBJ2-3 provide the parts outside the CDR3, is EPEVTQTPSHQVTQMGQEVILRCVPISNHLYFYWYRQILGQKVEFLVSFYNNEISEKSEIFDDQFSVERPDGSNFTLKIRSTKLEDSAMYFCASNTQGTDTQYFGPGTRLTVL.

This clone was counted only a few times. V is TRBV19 and J is TRBJ1-5, with unresolved D. The CDR3 has 13 amino acids. Germline V gene lookup returns CDR1 LNHDA and CDR2 SQIVND (reference sequence). Deletions cut 2 bases from V and 6 bases from J, with 8 bases between. The CDR3 protein is CASSIQEAQPQHF. CDR3 in DNA: TGTGCCAGTAGTATACAGGAAGCTCAGCCCCAGCATTTT.

The chain recombines TRBV6-1 with TRBJ2-5, with 10 bases lining up with TRBD2. This CDR3 has 16 residues. After removal of 3 bases from V and 2 bases from J, the junction contained 6 bases not matched to a gene. CDR1 MNHNS and CDR2 SASEGT come from the germline V gene. The CDR3 here is CASSDMASGGQETQYF. The CDR3 DNA is TGTGCCAGCAGTGACATGGCTAGCGGGGGACAAGAGACCCAGTACTTC.

The rearrangement uses TRBV6-2 or TRBV6-3 and TRBJ2-1; TRBD2 agrees at 10 bases. J lost 5 bases, V lost 5 bases, and 9 bases had no gene match. CDR1 and CDR2 (germline): MNHEY, SVGEGT. CDR3 size: 16 residues. CDR3 sequence: CASSPLAGVSHNEQFF. In DNA form, the CDR3 reads TGTGCCAGCAGTCCCCTAGCGGGAGTCAGTCACAATGAGCAGTTCTTC.

The chain joins TRBV7-8 to TRBJ1-5; a weak D match, TRBD1 (5 bases). Trimming stripped 2 bases from V and 11 bases from J, with 19 bases between. CDR3 length equals 15 residues. Germline-derived CDR1 and CDR2 are SGHVS and FQNEAQ. The CDR3 nucleotides read TGTGCCAGCAGCTTAAGCGCGGCGGGGACCAGGGCCCAGCATTTT. Encoded protein: CASSLSAAGTRAQHF.

This clone has only one observation. This chain links TRBV11-2 with TRBJ2-3; maybe TRBD1 (6 bases). V lost 3 bases and J lost 4, with 11 bases in between. The CDR3 has 14 amino acids. Germline V gene data show CDR1 as SGHAT and CDR2 as FQNNGV. The CDR3 reads CASSFDRIADTQYF. The DNA of the CDR3 is TGTGCCAGCAGCTTCGACAGGATCGCAGATACGCAGTATTTT.

This chain uses TRBV4-1 with TRBJ1-1; perhaps TRBD1 as D (6 bases). V was pared by 0 bases and J by 11 bases, with 19 bases between. The CDR3 consists of 15 residues. The germline CDR1 and CDR2 sequences are MGHRA and YSYEKL. In DNA, the CDR3 is TGCGCCAGCAGCCAAGAGTCGGTGGGGGCGGGGGGGGCTTTCTTT. Translation gives CASSQESVGAGGAFF.

J is TRBJ2-6 and V is TRBV6-5; D is unclear. The V end lost 2 bases, the J end lost 4 bases, and 9 bases lay between the germline ends. The CDR3 loop spans 15 amino acids. Germline V gene data show CDR1 as MNHEY and CDR2 as SVGAGI. This chain's CDR3 is CASSYARPGANVLTF. CDR3 coding DNA: TGTGCCAGCAGTTACGCCAGGCCCGGGGCCAACGTCCTGACTTTC.

The rearrangement uses TRBV3-1 (or the pseudogene TRBV3-2) and TRBJ1-1; tentatively, D is TRBD1 (5 bases). V lost 0 bases and J 7 bases, leaving 12 bases between the germline ends. The CDR3 has 14 residues. Looked up from germline, CDR1 is LGHDT and CDR2 is YNNKEL (reference sequence). The CDR3 bases are TGTGCCAGCAGCCAAGACTGGGGGGTCGGTGAAGCTTTCTTT. As protein: CASSQDWGVGEAFF.

The table lists this clone with a few counts. The chain has TRBV24-1 and TRBJ1-3, with D possibly matching TRBD1 (5 bases). Trimming took off 8 bases at V and 2 bases at J, with 12 bases between the two ends. The CDR3 is 14 residues long. The germline V gene encodes CDR1 KGHDR and CDR2 SFDVKD. The CDR3 nucleotides read TGTGCCACCAACCCAGACAGCACTGGAAACACCATATATTTT. It specifies CATNPDSTGNTIYF.

This sequence joins TRBV7-9 and TRBJ1-2; 10 positions agree with TRBD1. There are 15 residues in the CDR3. Germline V gene lookup returns CDR1 SEHNR and CDR2 FQNEAQ (reference sequence). The J segment lost 3 bases and the V segment lost 5 bases, leaving 6 bases of the junction unmatched. In DNA form, the CDR3 reads TGTGCCAGCAGCCAAGGGACAGGGGAGTACTATGGCTACACCTTC. Protein product: CASSQGTGEYYGYTF.

The rearrangement uses TRBV3-1 (or the pseudogene TRBV3-2) and TRBJ1-6; 8 bases align to TRBD1. Germline trimming cut 1 base from V and 10 bases from J; bases unmatched to any gene: 3. This CDR3 has 14 residues. Germline CDR1 LGHDT, CDR2 YNNKEL (reference sequence). Here the CDR3 reads CASSQGTGRSPLHF. For the CDR3, the DNA is TGTGCCAGCAGCCAAGGGACAGGGAGGTCACCCCTCCACTTT.